This entry is about one T cell receptor beta chain. What it binds is unknown. The data belong to a study of OX40 agonist ivuxolimab in advanced cancers. Study-level background: An agonistic human IgG2 monoclonal antibody against OX40 (CD134) was given. Among those treated, three patients had partial responses, one with hepatocellular carcinoma and two with cutaneous melanoma.

Generated by immunoSEQ multiplex PCR, the TCRdb table keeps only in-frame clones and is missing some. The data show tens of thousands of clones, approximately 91% seen once. Regarding the study as a whole: It was also the case that some nonresponders had low normalized T-cell clonal expansion. Circulating CD4+ and CD8+ T cells showed clonal expansion by week 6 at 0.1 to 3.0 mg/kg.

The CDR3 totals 16 residues. Germline values: CDR1 SEHNR, CDR2 FQNEAQ (reference sequence). With 5 bases clipped from V and 4 bases from J, the junction kept 7 bases outside the gene matches. The clonotype originates from an adult with an advanced solid tumor such as melanoma, head and neck, liver or kidney cancer. Specimen: CD4+ or CD8+ T cells sorted from blood, collected in a trial of the OX40 agonist ivuxolimab. The gene calls are TRBV7-9 and TRBJ1-4; 10 bases fit TRBD1. CDR3 amino acids: CASSATGGRGNEKLFF. The CDR3 bases are TGTGCCAGCAGCGCGACAGGGGGCAGGGGTAATGAAAAACTGTTTTTT.